The next 18 T cell receptor beta chains were all read from a single sample in a study of T-cell memory formation after mild COVID-19. Each CDR3 protein is one row after TCRdb ran MiXCR on the 5' RACE reads. This table has about 470,000 distinct CDR3 sequences, over 15% appearing once. The specimen sequenced was PBMCs or a T cell subset sorted from them (not recorded which). The receptors derive from an adult woman who had mild COVID-19 (a few samples of this study predate the infection). Cell type and time point are not known.

The chain uses TRBV6-5 and TRBJ2-4; 10 bases are a match to TRBD1. CDR3 size: 16 residues. V shed 10 bases and J 0 bases; nucleotides not matched to a gene: 9. Looked up from germline, CDR1 is MNHEY and CDR2 is SVGAGI. DNA for the CDR3: TGTGCCACCCGGGACAGGGGATCACTAGCCAAAAACATTCAGTACTTC. Residues: CATRDRGSLAKNIQYF.

The chain has TRBV24-1 and TRBJ2-5, with unresolved D. Germline V gives CDR1 KGHDR, CDR2 SFDVKD. V was shortened by 3 bases and J by 1 base, with 8 bases between the two germline ends. The CDR3 is made up of 14 amino acids. The CDR3 nucleotides are TGTGCCACCAGTGATATCGGCAGCCAAGAGACCCAGTACTTC. It translates to CATSDIGSQETQYF.

The V and J genes are TRBV19 and TRBJ2-3, with 9 bases fitting TRBD1. Germline trimming cut 4 bases from V and 0 bases from J; bases unmatched to any gene: 14. Germline loops: CDR1 LNHDA, CDR2 SQIVND (reference sequence). This CDR3 region has 19 residues. The CDR3, as DNA: TGTGCCAGTAGTAGGGGGCCCTTTACAGGGGGCGCGAGCACAGATACGCAGTATTTT. Protein sequence: CASSRGPFTGGASTDTQYF.

This clonotype was seen a few times. V gene TRBV4-2 combines with J gene TRBJ2-7, with TRBD2 as a possible D gene (6 bases). Per germline, CDR1 LGHNA and CDR2 YNFKEQ. The V and J ends lost 0 bases and 6 bases respectively, with 6 bases between them. The CDR3 extends over 12 amino acids. In DNA form, the CDR3 reads TGTGCCAGCAGCCAAGACGGGGGCGAGCAGTACTTC. It specifies CASSQDGGEQYF.

This chain joins TRBV5-6 and TRBJ2-3, with D uncertain. CDR1 is SGHDT and CDR2 is YYEEEE in the germline V gene. The CDR3 length is 18 residues. The V and J ends lost 0 bases and 0 bases respectively, with 17 bases between them. CDR3 residues: CASSLERLARRSTDTQYF. Here the CDR3 DNA reads TGTGCCAGCAGCTTGGAGCGTTTGGCGCGGCGTAGCACAGATACGCAGTATTTT.

This chain joins TRBV10-3 and TRBJ1-5; 9 bases are a match to TRBD1. Germline trimming cut 4 bases from V and 5 bases from J; bases unmatched to any gene: 3. From germline, CDR1 is ENHRY and CDR2 SYGVKD. CDR3 length equals 14 residues. The CDR3 DNA reads as TGTGCCATCAGTGGGGACAGGGATTATCAGCCCCAGCATTTT. The encoded protein is CAISGDRDYQPQHF.

The chain is built from TRBV7-9 and TRBJ1-2; D gene unclear. V was shortened by 5 bases and J by 0 bases, with 19 bases between the two germline ends. CDR1 is SEHNR, CDR2 FQNEAQ, per germline (reference sequence). The CDR3 contains 17 residues. CDR3 sequence: CASSQIRALTPNYGYTF. DNA for the CDR3: TGTGCCAGCAGCCAAATCCGGGCCTTAACCCCTAACTATGGCTACACCTTC.

The chain is built from TRBV6-6 and TRBJ1-5; D remains ambiguous. This CDR3 has 14 amino acids. The germline V gene has CDR1 MNHNY and CDR2 SVGAGI (reference sequence). Trimming removed 2 bases at V and 4 bases at J, with 9 bases between. CDR3: CASSYRQVNQPQHF. CDR3 sequence (DNA): TGTGCCAGCAGTTACAGGCAGGTTAATCAGCCCCAGCATTTT.

The chain uses TRBV11-3 and TRBJ2-1; D may match TRBD1 or TRBD2 (6 bases each). The CDR3 length is 14 residues. The V gene's germline CDR1 is SGHNT and CDR2 YENEEA. Between the trimmed V and J ends, which lost 5 bases and 3 bases, there was a span of 11 bases. The chain's CDR3 is CASSARGRYNEQFF. The CDR3 DNA sequence: TGTGCCAGCAGCGCTCGGGGGCGCTACAATGAGCAGTTCTTC. The variable domain in full, with the rest retrieved from reference TRBV11-3 and TRBJ2-1, is EAGVVQSPRYKIIEKKQPVAFWCNPISGHNTLYWYLQNLGQGPELLIRYENEEAVDDSQLPKDRFSAERLKGVDSTLKIQPAELGDSAVYLCASSARGRYNEQFFGPGTRLTVL.

This clonotype occurred a few times. J is TRBJ2-6 and V is TRBV5-1, with 7 bases identical to TRBD1. The trim removed 4 bases at V and 0 bases at J, leaving 10 bases unmatched. Germline CDR1 is SGHRS and CDR2 is YFSETQ. The CDR3 is made up of 18 amino acids. DNA for the CDR3: TGCGCCAGCAGCACCATGGGGACAGTCCTCTCTGGGGCCAACGTCCTGACTTTC. It is translated as CASSTMGTVLSGANVLTF.

This clonotype was found a few times. The chain uses TRBV12-3 or TRBV12-4 and TRBJ2-1, with D unclear. This CDR3 is 13 amino acids long. V gave up 2 bases and J gave up 4 bases, with 6 bases separating them. This CDR3 is CASSLLWYNEQFF. CDR3 DNA sequence: TGTGCCAGCAGTTTACTGTGGTACAATGAGCAGTTCTTC.

The sample holds a few counts of this clonotype. V gene TRBV14 combines with J gene TRBJ2-1; TRBD2 might be the D (5 bases). From germline, CDR1 is SGHDN and CDR2 FVKESK. V was clipped by 1 base and J by 6 bases, with 13 bases between them. CDR3 size: 15 residues. The CDR3 spells CASSQVSLASNEQFF. As DNA, the CDR3 is TGTGCCAGCAGCCAAGTTTCCCTAGCAAGCAATGAGCAGTTCTTC. Full variable domain (remainder filled in from reference TRBV14 and TRBJ2-1): EAGVTQFPSHSVIEKGQTVTLRCDPISGHDNLYWYRRVMGKEIKFLLHFVKESKQDESGMPNNRFLAERTGGTYSTLKVQPAELEDSGVYFCASSQVSLASNEQFFGPGTRLTVL.

The V gene is TRBV24-1, the J gene TRBJ2-5; tentatively, D is TRBD1 or TRBD2 (6 bases each). This CDR3 is 14 amino acids long. The germline V gene has CDR1 KGHDR and CDR2 SFDVKD. V lost 4 bases, J lost 5 bases, and 13 bases lay in between. The CDR3 coding sequence is TGTGCCACCAGTGAGTTGGGGGGCAGGGAGACCCAGTACTTC. Its protein is CATSELGGRETQYF.

The genes are TRBV12-3 or TRBV12-4 and TRBJ1-2, with D uncertain. The CDR3 runs to 13 residues. The V gene lost 3 bases and the J gene lost 7 bases, with 12 bases spanning the gap. For the CDR3, the DNA is TGTGCCAGCAGTTTTCACCGGGGAAGTGGCTACACCTTC. Amino acids: CASSFHRGSGYTF.

This clonotype was detected a few times. The chain has TRBV7-9 and TRBJ1-2; TRBD1 agrees at 7 bases. V was pared by 0 bases and J by 8 bases, with 3 bases of the junction left unmatched. The CDR3 covers 13 residues. The germline V gene has CDR1 SEHNR and CDR2 FQNEAQ (reference sequence). The CDR3 protein is CASSLAGQSGYTF. Written as DNA, the CDR3 is TGTGCCAGCAGCTTAGCGGGACAGTCGGGCTACACCTTC.

The table lists this clonotype with a few counts. The V call is TRBV10-3, the J call TRBJ1-6; D is possibly TRBD1 (5 bases). The V gene lost 2 bases and the J gene lost 9 bases, with 14 bases spanning the gap. Germline CDR1 ENHRY, CDR2 SYGVKD. CDR3 length equals 15 residues. CDR3 nucleotide sequence: TGTGCCATCAGTGAGGGGTCTTCGGGGGGTTCACCCCTCCACTTT. This encodes CAISEGSSGGSPLHF.

This clonotype was recorded at least ten times. The gene calls are TRBV5-1 and TRBJ1-2; D is perhaps TRBD1 (6 bases). Germline values: CDR1 SGHRS, CDR2 YFSETQ. V lost 0 bases to trimming and J lost 8 bases, with 11 bases between them. CDR3 length: 13 residues. The CDR3 sequence: CASSLEGGRGYTF. DNA for the CDR3: TGCGCCAGCAGCTTGGAGGGGGGTAGAGGCTACACCTTC.

The chain employs TRBV5-1 and TRBJ1-1, with a possible D match to TRBD1 (5 bases). Trimming left V 4 bases short and J 8 bases short, with 21 bases between. Per the germline V gene, CDR1 is SGHRS and CDR2 is YFSETQ. The CDR3 extends over 15 amino acids. The CDR3: CASSPEGRAATEAFF. CDR3 coding DNA: TGCGCCAGCAGCCCGGAGGGGAGGGCAGCGACCGAAGCTTTCTTT.